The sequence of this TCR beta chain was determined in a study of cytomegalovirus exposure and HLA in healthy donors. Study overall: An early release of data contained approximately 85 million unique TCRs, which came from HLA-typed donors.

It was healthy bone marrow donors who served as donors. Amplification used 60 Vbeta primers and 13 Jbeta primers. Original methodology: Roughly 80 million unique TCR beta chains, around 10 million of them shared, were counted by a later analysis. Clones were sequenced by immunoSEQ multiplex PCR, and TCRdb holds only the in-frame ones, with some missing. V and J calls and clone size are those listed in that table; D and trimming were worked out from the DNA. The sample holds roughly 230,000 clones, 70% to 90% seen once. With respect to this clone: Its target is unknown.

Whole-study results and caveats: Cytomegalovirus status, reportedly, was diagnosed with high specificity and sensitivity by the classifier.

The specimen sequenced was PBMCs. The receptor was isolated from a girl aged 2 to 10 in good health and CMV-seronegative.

The DNA for the CDR3 is TGTGCCTGGAGTGTAATAGATAATTCACCCCTCCACTTT. Translating it yields CAWSVIDNSPLHF. The rearrangement joins TRBV30 to TRBJ1-6; D is uncertain. This CDR3 spans 13 amino acids. The V end was cut by 0 bases, the J end by 5 bases, with 5 bases between. Per the germline V gene, CDR1 is GTSNPN and CDR2 is SVGIG (reference sequence). The full variable domain, with the rest looked up from reference TRBV30 and TRBJ1-6, is SQTIHQWPATLVQPVGSPLSLECTVEGTSNPNLYWYRQAAGRGLQLLFYSVGIGQISSEVPQNLSASRPQDRQFILSSKKLLLSDSGFYLCAWSVIDNSPLHFGNGTRLTVT.